This T cell receptor (beta chain) was recovered during a study of blood T cell repertoires in COVID-19. Study information: Donors in the United States, Italy and Spain gave samples during acute or convalescent COVID-19. PBMCs, B-cell-depleted T cells, or T cells were the source of the cDNA or gDNA that made up the material.

Seattle-derived patients entered the study during active infection and were followed longitudinally. With 0 bases clipped from V and 1 base from J, the junction kept 4 bases outside the gene matches. CDR3 length equals 16 residues. Germline V gene data show CDR1 as LGHNA and CDR2 as YNFKEQ. This clone was observed a handful of times. The repertoire was sequenced with immunoSEQ multiplex PCR; TCRdb's copy has only in-frame clones and lacks some. Of over 100,000 clones listed, about nine tenths were seen once; the top ten hold roughly an eighth. V and J are TRBV4-2 and TRBJ2-7; 9 bases agree with TRBD2. The TCR comes from a woman in her sixties or seventies with COVID-19, enrolled during active disease. What was sequenced was peripheral blood. The CDR3 DNA follows: TGTGCCAGCAGCCAAGACGAAGCGGGGGGTTCCTACGAGCAGTACTTC. This translates into CASSQDEAGGSYEQYF.